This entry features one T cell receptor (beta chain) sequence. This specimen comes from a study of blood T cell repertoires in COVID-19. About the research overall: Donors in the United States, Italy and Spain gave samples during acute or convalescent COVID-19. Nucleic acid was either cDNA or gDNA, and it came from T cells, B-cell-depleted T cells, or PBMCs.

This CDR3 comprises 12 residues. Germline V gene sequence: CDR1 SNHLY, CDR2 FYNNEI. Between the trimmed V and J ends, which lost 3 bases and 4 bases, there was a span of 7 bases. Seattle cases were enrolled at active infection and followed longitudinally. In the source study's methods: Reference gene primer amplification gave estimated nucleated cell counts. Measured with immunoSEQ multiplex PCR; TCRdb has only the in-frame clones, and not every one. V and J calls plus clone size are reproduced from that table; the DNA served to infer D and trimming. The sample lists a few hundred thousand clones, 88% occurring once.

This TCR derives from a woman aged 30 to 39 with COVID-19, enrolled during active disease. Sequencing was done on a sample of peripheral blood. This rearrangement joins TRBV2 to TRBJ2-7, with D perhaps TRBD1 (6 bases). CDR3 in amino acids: CASSDRGYEQYF. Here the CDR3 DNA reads TGTGCCAGCAGTGACAGGGGTTACGAGCAGTACTTC.